These T cell receptor beta chains were read from a single sample in a study of glioma-infiltrating T cells. A single record per CDR3 protein comes from TCRdb applying MiXCR to the multiplex PCR reads. The repertoire consists of about 140,000 distinct CDR3 sequences, with 30% to 40% occurring once and the leading ten covering 15% to 25%. The sample taken for sequencing was glioma tissue, nonneoplastic brain tissue, or PBMCs (not recorded which). All receptors derive from a human donor with low-grade glioma or glioblastoma, undergoing nonglioma brain surgery, or in good health (not recorded which). CDR3s include the opening cysteine and the closing phenylalanine or tryptophan. Each record gives: J gene, D gene, V gene, clone size, CDR3 DNA, CDR3 protein. The D gene is left open where the match is weak. Not every row has a clone size; where given, it reads once, few, many or a size class.

j_call: TRBJ1-5
d_call: -
v_call: TRBV5-1
clone_size: few
cdr3_nt: TGCGCCAGCAGCTTGCCAGGGAACAATCAGCCCCAGCATTTT
cdr3_aa: CASSLPGNNQPQHF

j_call: TRBJ1-3
d_call: TRBD1
v_call: TRBV6-2/TRBV6-3
clone_size: -
cdr3_nt: TGTGCCAGCAAGGGACAGGGCAGAACTGGAAACACCATATATTTT
cdr3_aa: CASKGQGRTGNTIYF

j_call: TRBJ1-5
d_call: -
v_call: TRBV6-9
clone_size: few
cdr3_nt: TGTGCCAGCAGTTACGGCAGACCCTATAGCAATCAGCCCCAGCATTTT
cdr3_aa: CASSYGRPYSNQPQHF

j_call: TRBJ1-3
d_call: -
v_call: TRBV6-6
clone_size: few
cdr3_nt: TGTGCCAGCAGTTACTCGGGGGGCGCCGGAAACACCATATATTTT
cdr3_aa: CASSYSGGAGNTIYF

j_call: TRBJ2-1
d_call: TRBD2
v_call: TRBV6-1
clone_size: few
cdr3_nt: TGTGCCAGCAAACTCAGTACTAGCGGGAGAGCCTACAATGAGCAGTTCTTC
cdr3_aa: CASKLSTSGRAYNEQFF

j_call: TRBJ1-2
d_call: -
v_call: TRBV25-1
clone_size: -
cdr3_nt: TGTGCCAGCAGTGAGACAGCCTATGGCTACACCTTC
cdr3_aa: CASSETAYGYTF

j_call: TRBJ1-3
d_call: -
v_call: TRBV7-9
clone_size: -
cdr3_nt: TGTGCCAGCAGCTTAGACAACTCTGGAAACACCATATATTTT
cdr3_aa: CASSLDNSGNTIYF

j_call: TRBJ2-5
d_call: TRBD2
v_call: TRBV6-2/TRBV6-3
clone_size: -
cdr3_nt: TGTGCCAGCAAAACGGGACTAGCAAAAGAGACCCAGTACTTC
cdr3_aa: CASKTGLAKETQYF

j_call: TRBJ2-7
d_call: TRBD1
v_call: TRBV27
clone_size: -
cdr3_nt: TGTGCCAGCAGTTCACAGGGGTACAGGGGCCCCGAGCAGTACTTC
cdr3_aa: CASSSQGYRGPEQYF

j_call: TRBJ2-1
d_call: TRBD1
v_call: TRBV7-9
clone_size: many
cdr3_nt: TGTGCCAGCAGCTTCACCGGGACAGGAGACAATGAGCAGTTCTTC
cdr3_aa: CASSFTGTGDNEQFF

j_call: TRBJ2-1
d_call: TRBD1
v_call: TRBV7-2
clone_size: -
cdr3_nt: TGTGCCAGCAGCGTCAGACAGGGTAGTGGTGAGCAGTTCTTC
cdr3_aa: CASSVRQGSGEQFF

j_call: TRBJ2-5
d_call: TRBD1
v_call: TRBV28
clone_size: few
cdr3_nt: TGTGCCAGCAGACGGACAGGGTCAGAGACCCAGTACTTC
cdr3_aa: CASRRTGSETQYF

j_call: TRBJ2-7
d_call: -
v_call: TRBV5-1
clone_size: -
cdr3_nt: TGCGCCAGCAGCCCAGGGTCTTCGGCCTACGAGCAGTACTTC
cdr3_aa: CASSPGSSAYEQYF

j_call: TRBJ2-7
d_call: -
v_call: TRBV27
clone_size: -
cdr3_nt: TGTGCCACCCTATATTACAGAGTAAGCTACGAGCAGTACTTC
cdr3_aa: CATLYYRVSYEQYF

j_call: TRBJ2-1
d_call: TRBD1
v_call: TRBV5-1
clone_size: -
cdr3_nt: TGCGCCAGCAGCTTGAGGACAGGGAATGACAATGAGCAGTTCTTC
cdr3_aa: CASSLRTGNDNEQFF

j_call: TRBJ2-7
d_call: TRBD1
v_call: TRBV6-1
clone_size: few
cdr3_nt: TGTGCCAGCAGGCTACTGGACAGGGGGCTCGACGAGCAGTACTTC
cdr3_aa: CASRLLDRGLDEQYF

j_call: TRBJ1-1
d_call: -
v_call: TRBV7-9
clone_size: -
cdr3_nt: TGTGCCAGCAGCTTTACAGGTAATACGGACACTGAAGCTTTCTTT
cdr3_aa: CASSFTGNTDTEAFF

j_call: TRBJ1-1
d_call: -
v_call: TRBV6-8
clone_size: -
cdr3_nt: TGTGCCAGCACCACCTTGGGAGGTGAAGCTTTCTTT
cdr3_aa: CASTTLGGEAFF

j_call: TRBJ1-1
d_call: -
v_call: TRBV4-1
clone_size: few
cdr3_nt: TGCGCCAGCAGCCATGAGCCGAGCCGGGCGAGCACTGAAGCTTTCTTT
cdr3_aa: CASSHEPSRASTEAFF

j_call: TRBJ1-1
d_call: -
v_call: TRBV7-3
clone_size: -
cdr3_nt: TGTGCCAGCAGCAACACAGAGAACACTGAAGCTTTCTTT
cdr3_aa: CASSNTENTEAFF

j_call: TRBJ2-1
d_call: -
v_call: TRBV6-2/TRBV6-3
clone_size: few
cdr3_nt: TGTGCCAGCACACAGGCTTCTGAGCAGTTCTTC
cdr3_aa: CASTQASEQFF

j_call: TRBJ2-5
d_call: TRBD1
v_call: TRBV6-1
clone_size: few
cdr3_nt: TGTGCCAGCAGTCGCTCGACAGGGATTGAGACCCAGTACTTC
cdr3_aa: CASSRSTGIETQYF

j_call: TRBJ2-5
d_call: -
v_call: TRBV4-1
clone_size: -
cdr3_nt: TGCGCCAGCAGCCAAGATAGGAACGCCCAGTACTTC
cdr3_aa: CASSQDRNAQYF

j_call: TRBJ1-1
d_call: -
v_call: TRBV6-1
clone_size: few
cdr3_nt: TGTGCCAGCAGTGAGTCGGGACGGAAAAACACTGAAGCTTTCTTT
cdr3_aa: CASSESGRKNTEAFF

j_call: TRBJ1-6
d_call: TRBD1
v_call: TRBV3-1
clone_size: -
cdr3_nt: TGTGCCAGCAGCCAAGGACAGGGTGGGATTTCACCCCTCCACTTT
cdr3_aa: CASSQGQGGISPLHF

j_call: TRBJ2-3
d_call: -
v_call: TRBV7-9
clone_size: -
cdr3_nt: TGTGCCAGCAGCCGGGTGGCAGATACGCAGTATTTT
cdr3_aa: CASSRVADTQYF

j_call: TRBJ2-3
d_call: -
v_call: TRBV19
clone_size: -
cdr3_nt: TGTGCCAGTGCTTCGGAGGATCACAGATACGCAGTATTT
cdr3_aa: CASASEDHRYAVF

j_call: TRBJ1-1
d_call: -
v_call: TRBV7-8
clone_size: -
cdr3_nt: TGTGCCAGCAGCTTAAGGGGGTCCACTGAAGCTTTCTTT
cdr3_aa: CASSLRGSTEAFF

j_call: TRBJ2-1
d_call: TRBD2
v_call: TRBV7-2
clone_size: -
cdr3_nt: TGTGCCAGCAGCCCCCGGGGACTAGCGGGCCCCGGCAATGAGCAGTTCTTC
cdr3_aa: CASSPRGLAGPGNEQFF

j_call: TRBJ2-7
d_call: TRBD2
v_call: TRBV6-2/TRBV6-3
clone_size: -
cdr3_nt: TGTGCCAGCAGTTCGAGACTAGCGGGAAACGAGCAGTACTTC
cdr3_aa: CASSSRLAGNEQYF

j_call: TRBJ1-5
d_call: -
v_call: TRBV6-1
clone_size: once
cdr3_nt: TGTGCCAGCAGTGAAGGTCGAGACAGAGACTTCCGTTGGCCCCAGCATTTT
cdr3_aa: CASSEGRDRDFRWPQHF